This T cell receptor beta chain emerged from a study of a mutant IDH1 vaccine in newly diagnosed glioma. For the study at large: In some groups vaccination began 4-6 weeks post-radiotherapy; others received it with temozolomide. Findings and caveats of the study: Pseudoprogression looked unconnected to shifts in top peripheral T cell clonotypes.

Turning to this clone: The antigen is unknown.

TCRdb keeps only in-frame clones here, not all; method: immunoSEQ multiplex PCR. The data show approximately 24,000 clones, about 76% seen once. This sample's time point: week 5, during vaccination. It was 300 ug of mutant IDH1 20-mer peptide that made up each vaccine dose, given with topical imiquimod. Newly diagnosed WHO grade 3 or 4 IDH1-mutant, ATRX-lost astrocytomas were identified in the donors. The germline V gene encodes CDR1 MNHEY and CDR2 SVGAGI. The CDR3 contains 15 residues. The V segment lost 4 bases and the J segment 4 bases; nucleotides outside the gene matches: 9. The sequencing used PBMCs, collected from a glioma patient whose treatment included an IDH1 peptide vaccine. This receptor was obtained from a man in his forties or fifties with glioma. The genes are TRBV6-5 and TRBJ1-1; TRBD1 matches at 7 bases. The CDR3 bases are TGTGCCAGCAGTTTTGGAGGGGGCGGGGGCACTGAAGCTTTCTTT. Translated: CASSFGGGGGTEAFF.